This T cell receptor beta chain stems from a study of Graves' ophthalmopathy and Graves' hyperthyroidism. Study observations and caveats: The model's ophthalmopathy progression predictions had around 67% sensitivity and less than 75% specificity. A 13-signature model separated ophthalmopathy from stable hyperthyroidism, reaching about 90% sensitivity and about 81% specificity cross-validated.

RNA transcripts served as template for amplifying TCR beta CDR3 sequences. HTBI primers served in a first-round RT-PCR, which a second-round multiplex PCR followed. TCRdb fed the multiplex PCR reads into MiXCR, producing one record per CDR3 protein. The table lists over 450,000 distinct CDR3 sequences, about an eighth of them singletons. Unmatched junction bases numbered 6, after V lost 3 bases and J lost 7 bases. The CDR3 runs to 13 residues. Germline V gives CDR1 GTSNPN, CDR2 SVGIG (reference sequence). The sample holds a few counts of this clonotype. Antigen specificity is unknown. The sequenced sample was blood. The chain has TRBV30 and TRBJ1-1; 9 bases are shared with TRBD1. This receptor was obtained from a woman younger than 45 with Graves' ophthalmopathy. CDR3 region: CAWRDRGVVEAFF. CDR3 sequence (DNA): TGTGCCTGGAGGGACAGGGGAGTGGTTGAAGCTTTCTTT.